The 31 T cell receptor beta chains given below trace back to one sample, sequenced in a study of CXCR3-negative and CXCR3-positive naive CD8 T cells (dated by TCRdb to between 2018 and 2021). Sequencing used a NextSeq 550. The Human TCR Profiling Kit (MiLaboratory) was used to make UMI-labeled 5' RACE TRB cDNA libraries. TCRdb reprocessed the reads and provides one entry for every CDR3 protein sequence; no DNA is given. The table for this sample shows 55,000 to 65,000 distinct CDR3 sequences. Around 4% of the sample goes to the ten largest clones. Sequenced input: naive CXCR3- CD8+ T cells from blood. In the paper's terms, the cell subset or site label means: CD45RO-CCR7+CD27+CD95- naive CD8+ T cells lacking CXCR3 (TNR3-). The receptors originated from a human donor in good health. Some clones in this sample may be carry-over from other donors' samples.

This chain connects TRBV29-1 to TRBJ2-2; the D call of TRBD1 rests on TCRdb alone, since no DNA is present to check it. The CDR3 spans 16 residues. CDR1 is SQVTM, CDR2 ANQGSEA, per germline. CDR3: CSARFGQGALAGELFF.

The rearrangement uses TRBV4-2 and TRBJ1-1. CDR1 LGHNA and CDR2 YNFKEQ come from the germline V gene. The CDR3 has 14 amino acids. CDR3 protein: CASSPSPVATEAFF.

The gene calls are TRBV30 and TRBJ2-3; the TCRdb D gene call, TRBD1, has no DNA to confirm it. Germline V CDR1 and CDR2: GTSNPN, SVGIG (reference sequence). The CDR3 spans 16 residues. CDR3 sequence: CAWSVPGTGDSDTQYF.

The chain carries TRBV2 and TRBJ2-1. CDR1 SNHLY and CDR2 FYNNEI come from the germline V gene. There are 13 residues in the CDR3. The CDR3 sequence is CASSEFRYNEQFF.

This chain connects TRBV7-9 to TRBJ1-2. This CDR3 is 14 amino acids long. Germline loops: CDR1 SEHNR, CDR2 FQNEAQ (reference sequence). Here the CDR3 reads CASSLISHPYGYTF.

This chain uses TRBV29-1 with TRBJ1-1; TCRdb calls TRBD1, which cannot be checked without DNA. Germline CDR1 is SQVTM and CDR2 is ANQGSEA. The CDR3 extends over 11 amino acids. The CDR3 here is CSVARDTEAFF.

The chain combines TRBV7-8 with TRBJ2-1; lacking DNA, the TRBD1 call made by TCRdb goes unchecked. The CDR3 length is 17 residues. CDR1 and CDR2 from the germline V gene are SGHVS and FQNEAQ. CDR3: CASSLATGILSYNEQFF. The full variable domain, its missing parts supplied by reference TRBV7-8 and TRBJ2-1, is GAGVSQSPRYKVAKRGQDVALRCDPISGHVSLFWYQQALGQGPEFLTYFQNEAQLDKSGLPSDRFFAERPEGSVSTLKIQRTQQEDSAVYLCASSLATGILSYNEQFFGPGTRLTVL.

This chain links TRBV4-3 with TRBJ1-2; TCRdb designates TRBD1, a call that cannot be tested without DNA. Germline-derived CDR1 and CDR2 are LGHNA and YSLEER. The CDR3 extends over 16 amino acids. This CDR3 is CASSPAGPGGSDGYTF.

This chain connects TRBV7-9 to TRBJ2-3. The CDR3 is 15 amino acids. The V gene's germline CDR1 is SEHNR and CDR2 FQNEAQ (reference sequence). CDR3 loop: CASSLTAVGVDTQYF.

The chain combines TRBV15 with TRBJ1-1. CDR3 length: 16 amino acids. Per the germline V gene, CDR1 is LNHNV and CDR2 is YYDKDF (reference sequence). The CDR3 loop reads CATSRDTLGENTEAFF.

The V gene is TRBV7-8, the J gene TRBJ2-1; TCRdb gives TRBD2 as the D gene, but with no DNA this cannot be confirmed. The CDR3 totals 14 residues. CDR1 is SGHVS and CDR2 is FQNEAQ in the germline V gene. The CDR3 reads CASHGGASYNEQFF.

The chain employs TRBV6-2 or TRBV6-3 and TRBJ1-1; without DNA, the TCRdb call of TRBD1 cannot be checked. Germline V gene data show CDR1 as MNHEY and CDR2 as SVGEGT. This CDR3 comprises 11 residues. The CDR3 reads CASPGGGSAFF.

The CDR3 region is CSVEGDRGTYEQYF. This rearrangement joins TRBV29-1 to TRBJ2-7; the TRBD1 assignment by TCRdb is unverifiable without DNA. Germline assignment: CDR1 SQVTM and CDR2 ANQGSEA. CDR3 length equals 14 residues.

V gene TRBV19 combines with J gene TRBJ2-7; TCRdb gives TRBD2 as the D gene, but with no DNA this cannot be confirmed. This CDR3 spans 15 amino acids. Germline V gene data show CDR1 as LNHDA and CDR2 as SQIVND (reference sequence). CDR3 in amino acids: CASSRLAGVLYEQYF.

V gene TRBV5-1 combines with J gene TRBJ2-7; without DNA, the TCRdb call of TRBD1 cannot be checked. The CDR3 extends over 16 amino acids. CDR1 is SGHRS, CDR2 YFSETQ, per germline. The CDR3 here is CASSLLDRESSYEQYF. The variable domain in full, completed from reference TRBV5-1 and TRBJ2-7, reads KAGVTQTPRYLIKTRGQQVTLSCSPISGHRSVSWYQQTPGQGLQFLFEYFSETQRNKGNFPGRFSGRQFSNSRSEMNVSTLELGDSALYLCASSLLDRESSYEQYFGPGTRLTVT.

The V call is TRBV10-3, the J call TRBJ2-7; TCRdb gives TRBD2 as the D gene, but with no DNA this cannot be confirmed. Germline V gives CDR1 ENHRY, CDR2 SYGVKD. CDR3 size: 14 residues. The CDR3 protein is CAIRGTSGNYEQYF.

Considering frequency, this clonotype is medium-sized. CDR3 loop: CASRLRSSYNSPLHF. The genes are TRBV10-1 and TRBJ1-6. The CDR3 runs 15 residues. From germline, CDR1 is WNHNN and CDR2 SYGVQD (reference sequence).

The rearrangement links TRBV6-5 to TRBJ2-2; with no DNA, the TCRdb D assignment of TRBD1 cannot be verified. From germline, CDR1 is MNHEY and CDR2 SVGAGI. The CDR3 spans 15 residues. The CDR3 spells CASSYGQGSPGELFF.

This chain connects TRBV7-9 to TRBJ2-7; TCRdb returns TRBD1, unconfirmable since there is no DNA. This CDR3 region has 18 residues. Germline-derived CDR1 and CDR2 are SEHNR and FQNEAQ (reference sequence). The CDR3 loop reads CASSNRPLTGMVPYEQYF.

The chain employs TRBV15 and TRBJ2-5; the TCRdb call, TRBD2, lacks DNA for checking. This CDR3 has 16 residues. The germline gives CDR1 LNHNV, CDR2 YYDKDF (reference sequence). CDR3: CATSPRRGGHQETQYF.

The chain employs TRBV7-2 and TRBJ1-1; the TCRdb D gene call, TRBD1, has no DNA to confirm it. The germline CDR1 and CDR2 sequences are SGHTA and FQGNSA. The CDR3 runs to 15 residues. The CDR3 sequence is CASSSGTGPNTEAFF.

The CDR3 spells CAIRDSGESDTQYF. V gene TRBV6-5 combines with J gene TRBJ2-3; the D call from TCRdb, TRBD1, cannot be confirmed without DNA. Germline-derived CDR1 and CDR2 are MNHEY and SVGAGI. The CDR3 contains 14 residues.

The genes are TRBV12-2 and TRBJ2-5; lacking DNA, the TRBD1 call made by TCRdb goes unchecked. TRBV12-2 is a pseudogene locus. The CDR3 length is 15 residues. The chain's CDR3 is CASRFLGQSQETQYF.

The chain recombines TRBV5-1 with TRBJ2-3; TCRdb returns TRBD2, unconfirmable since there is no DNA. Germline V gives CDR1 SGHRS, CDR2 YFSETQ. The CDR3 runs to 16 residues. The CDR3 reads CASSLEAGGPTDTQYF. Drawing the rest from reference TRBV5-1 and TRBJ2-3, the complete variable domain is KAGVTQTPRYLIKTRGQQVTLSCSPISGHRSVSWYQQTPGQGLQFLFEYFSETQRNKGNFPGRFSGRQFSNSRSEMNVSTLELGDSALYLCASSLEAGGPTDTQYFGPGTRLTVL.

V usage is TRBV20-1 and J usage is TRBJ2-7; the TCRdb call, TRBD1, lacks DNA for checking. The germline V gene encodes CDR1 DFQATT and CDR2 SNEGSKA (reference sequence). The CDR3 extends over 15 amino acids. This CDR3 is CSARSTGTRTYEQYF.

This CDR3 is CASLETNTGELFF. This chain connects TRBV3-1 to TRBJ2-2. The length of the CDR3 is 13 residues. Germline V CDR1 and CDR2: LGHDT, YNNKEL (reference sequence).

The chain combines TRBV14 with TRBJ2-7; TCRdb's assignment of TRBD2 cannot be checked, as there is no DNA. The V gene's germline CDR1 is SGHDN and CDR2 FVKESK. The CDR3 consists of 16 residues. The CDR3 sequence is CASSPRAVKDPYEQYF.

The chain recombines TRBV6-6 with TRBJ1-1; the D gene TCRdb calls, TRBD1, cannot be checked with no DNA. CDR1 is MNHNY and CDR2 is SVGAGI in the germline V gene (reference sequence). This CDR3 has 12 amino acids. This chain's CDR3 is CASSRVRTEAFF.

This chain joins TRBV7-9 and TRBJ2-3; the D call from TCRdb, TRBD1, cannot be confirmed without DNA. Germline CDR1 and CDR2: SEHNR and FQNEAQ (reference sequence). The CDR3 loop spans 14 amino acids. The CDR3 protein is CASGTGVRTDTQYF.

The chain couples TRBV7-9 to TRBJ2-7; there is no DNA to check the TCRdb D call of TRBD1. CDR1 is SEHNR and CDR2 is FQNEAQ in the germline V gene (reference sequence). CDR3 length equals 14 residues. This CDR3 reads CASSHRDSHYEQYF.

The rearrangement joins TRBV5-4 to TRBJ2-7. Germline V lookup: CDR1 SGHNT, CDR2 YYREEE (reference sequence). The CDR3 spans 11 residues. The CDR3 here is CASSFADEQYF.